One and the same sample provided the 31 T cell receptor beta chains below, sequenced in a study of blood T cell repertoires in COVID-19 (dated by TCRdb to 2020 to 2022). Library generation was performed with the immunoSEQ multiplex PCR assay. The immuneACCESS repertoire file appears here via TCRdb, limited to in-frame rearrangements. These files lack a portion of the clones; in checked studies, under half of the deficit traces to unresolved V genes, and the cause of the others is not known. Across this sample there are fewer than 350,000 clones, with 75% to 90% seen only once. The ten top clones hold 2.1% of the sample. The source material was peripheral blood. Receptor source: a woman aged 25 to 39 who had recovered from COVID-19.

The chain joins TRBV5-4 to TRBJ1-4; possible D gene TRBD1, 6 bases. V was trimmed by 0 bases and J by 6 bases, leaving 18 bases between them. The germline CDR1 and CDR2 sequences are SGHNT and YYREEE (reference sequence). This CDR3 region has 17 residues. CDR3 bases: TGTGCCAGCAGCTTGGGTCCATCCGGGACACCTCATGAAAAACTGTTTTTT. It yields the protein CASSLGPSGTPHEKLFF.

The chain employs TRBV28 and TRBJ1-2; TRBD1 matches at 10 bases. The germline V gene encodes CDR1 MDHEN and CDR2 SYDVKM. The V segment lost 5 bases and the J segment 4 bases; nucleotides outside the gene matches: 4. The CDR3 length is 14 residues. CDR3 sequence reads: CASSGDRGIYGYTF. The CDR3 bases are TGTGCCAGCAGTGGGGACAGGGGCATCTATGGCTACACCTTC.

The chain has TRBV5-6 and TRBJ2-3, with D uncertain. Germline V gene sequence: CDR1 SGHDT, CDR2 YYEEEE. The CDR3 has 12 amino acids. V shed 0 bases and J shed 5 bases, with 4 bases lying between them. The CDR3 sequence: CASSLDIDTQYF. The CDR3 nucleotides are TGTGCCAGCAGCTTGGACATAGATACGCAGTATTTT.

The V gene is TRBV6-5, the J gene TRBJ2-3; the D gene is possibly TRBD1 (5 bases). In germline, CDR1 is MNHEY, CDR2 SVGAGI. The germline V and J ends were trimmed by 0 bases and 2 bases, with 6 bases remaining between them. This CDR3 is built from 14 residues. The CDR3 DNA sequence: TGTGCCAGCAGTTACTCCGGACACACAGATACGCAGTATTTT. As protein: CASSYSGHTDTQYF.

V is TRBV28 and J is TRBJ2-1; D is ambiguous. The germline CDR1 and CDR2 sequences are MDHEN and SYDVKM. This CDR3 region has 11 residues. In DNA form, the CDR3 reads TGTTCCACCGGCTCCTACAATGAGCAGTTCTTC. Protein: CSTGSYNEQFF.

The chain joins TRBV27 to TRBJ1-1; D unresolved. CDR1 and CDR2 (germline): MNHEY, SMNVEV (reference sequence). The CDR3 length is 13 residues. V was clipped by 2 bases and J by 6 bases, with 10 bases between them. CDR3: CASSLLRGSEAFF. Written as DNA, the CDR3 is TGTGCCAGCAGTTTACTGCGGGGTTCTGAAGCTTTCTTT.

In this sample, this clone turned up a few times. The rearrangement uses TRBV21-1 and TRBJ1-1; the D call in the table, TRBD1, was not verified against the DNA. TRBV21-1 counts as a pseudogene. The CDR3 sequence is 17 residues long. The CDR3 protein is CASSNPPGTGVGTEAFF. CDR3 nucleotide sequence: TGTGCCAGCAGCAATCCCCCCGGGACAGGGGTGGGCACTGAAGCTTTCTTT.

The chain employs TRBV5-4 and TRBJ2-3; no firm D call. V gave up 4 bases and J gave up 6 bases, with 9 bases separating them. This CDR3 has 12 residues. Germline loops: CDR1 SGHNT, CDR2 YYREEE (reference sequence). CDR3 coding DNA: TGTGCCAGCAGCCTTGTTCAGGATACGCAGTATTTT. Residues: CASSLVQDTQYF.

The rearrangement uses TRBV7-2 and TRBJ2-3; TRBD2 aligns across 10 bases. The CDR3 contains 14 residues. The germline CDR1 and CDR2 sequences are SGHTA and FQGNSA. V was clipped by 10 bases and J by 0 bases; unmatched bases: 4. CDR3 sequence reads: CATSGGSSTDTQYF. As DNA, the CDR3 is TGTGCCACTAGCGGGGGATCTAGCACAGATACGCAGTATTTT.

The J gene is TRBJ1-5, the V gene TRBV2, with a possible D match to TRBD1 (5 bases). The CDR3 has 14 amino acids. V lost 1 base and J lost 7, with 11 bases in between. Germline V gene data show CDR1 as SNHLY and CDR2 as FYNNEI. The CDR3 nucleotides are TGTGCCAGCAGTGAAGTCCGGGGGGACCAGCCCCAGCATTTT. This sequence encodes CASSEVRGDQPQHF.

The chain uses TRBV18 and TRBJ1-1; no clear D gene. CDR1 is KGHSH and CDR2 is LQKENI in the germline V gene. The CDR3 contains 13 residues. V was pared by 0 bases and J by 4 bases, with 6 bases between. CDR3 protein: CASSPPRITEAFF. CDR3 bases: TGTGCCAGCTCACCACCCAGGATCACTGAAGCTTTCTTT.

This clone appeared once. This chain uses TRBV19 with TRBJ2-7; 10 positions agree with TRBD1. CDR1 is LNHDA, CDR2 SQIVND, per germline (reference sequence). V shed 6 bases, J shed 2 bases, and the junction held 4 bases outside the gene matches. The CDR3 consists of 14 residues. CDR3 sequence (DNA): TGTGCCAGTAGCCCGGGACAGGGGCCCTACGAGCAGTACTTC. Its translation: CASSPGQGPYEQYF.

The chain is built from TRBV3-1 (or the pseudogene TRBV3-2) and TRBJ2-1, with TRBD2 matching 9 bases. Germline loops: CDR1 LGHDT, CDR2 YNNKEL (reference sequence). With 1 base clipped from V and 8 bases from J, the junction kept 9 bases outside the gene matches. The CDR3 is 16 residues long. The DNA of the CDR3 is TGTGCCAGCAGCCAAGCCGGGACTAGCCCTTGGGATGAGCAGTTCTTC. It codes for CASSQAGTSPWDEQFF.

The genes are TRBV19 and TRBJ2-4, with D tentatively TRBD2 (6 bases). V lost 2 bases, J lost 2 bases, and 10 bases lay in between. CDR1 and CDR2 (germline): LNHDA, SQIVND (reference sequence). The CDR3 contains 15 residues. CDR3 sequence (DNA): TGTGCCAGTAGTATAACGGGAGCGCCCAAAAACATTCAGTACTTC. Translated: CASSITGAPKNIQYF.

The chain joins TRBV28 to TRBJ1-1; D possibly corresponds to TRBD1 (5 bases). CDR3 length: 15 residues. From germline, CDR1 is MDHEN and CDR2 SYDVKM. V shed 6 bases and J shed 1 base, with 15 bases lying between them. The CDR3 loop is CASSTHRRRNTEAFF. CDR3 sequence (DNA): TGTGCCAGCAGCACTCACAGGAGAAGGAACACTGAAGCTTTCTTT.

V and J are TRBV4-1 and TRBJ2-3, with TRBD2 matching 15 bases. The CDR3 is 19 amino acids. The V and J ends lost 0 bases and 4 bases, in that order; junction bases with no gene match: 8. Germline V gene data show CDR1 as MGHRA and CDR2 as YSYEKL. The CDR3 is CASSQDLGLAGGPADTQYF. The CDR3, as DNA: TGCGCCAGCAGCCAAGATCTCGGACTAGCGGGAGGGCCAGCAGATACGCAGTATTTT.

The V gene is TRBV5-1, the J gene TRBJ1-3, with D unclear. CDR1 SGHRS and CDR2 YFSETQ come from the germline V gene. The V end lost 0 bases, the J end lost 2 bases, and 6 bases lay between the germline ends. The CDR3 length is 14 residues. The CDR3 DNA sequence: TGCGCCAGCAGCTTGGGCGAGACTGGAAACACCATATATTTT. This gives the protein CASSLGETGNTIYF.

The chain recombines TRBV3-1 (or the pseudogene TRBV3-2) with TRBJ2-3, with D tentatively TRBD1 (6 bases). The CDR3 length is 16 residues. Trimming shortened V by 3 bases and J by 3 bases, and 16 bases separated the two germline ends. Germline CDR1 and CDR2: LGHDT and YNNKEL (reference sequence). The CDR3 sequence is CASSQGAPQGTDTQYF. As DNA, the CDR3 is TGTGCCAGCAGCCAGGGGGCGCCCCAAGGAACAGATACGCAGTATTTT.

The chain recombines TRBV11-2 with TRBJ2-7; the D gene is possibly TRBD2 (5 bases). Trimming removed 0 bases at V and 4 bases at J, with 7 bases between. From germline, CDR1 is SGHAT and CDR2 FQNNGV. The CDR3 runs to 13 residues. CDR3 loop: CASSLDPGYEQYF. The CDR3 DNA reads TGTGCCAGCAGCTTAGATCCGGGGTACGAGCAGTACTTC.

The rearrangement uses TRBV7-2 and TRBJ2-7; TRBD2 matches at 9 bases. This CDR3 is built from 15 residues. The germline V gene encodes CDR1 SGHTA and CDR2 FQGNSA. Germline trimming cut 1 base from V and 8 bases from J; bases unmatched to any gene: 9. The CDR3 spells CASSLDGGTSPKQYF. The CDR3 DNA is TGTGCCAGCAGCTTAGATGGCGGGACTAGCCCCAAGCAGTACTTC.

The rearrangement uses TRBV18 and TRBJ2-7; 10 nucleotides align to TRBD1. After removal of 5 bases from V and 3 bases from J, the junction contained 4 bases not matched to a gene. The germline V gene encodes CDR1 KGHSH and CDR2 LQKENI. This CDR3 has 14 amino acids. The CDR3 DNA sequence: TGTGCCAGCTCAGAGAGGACAGGGGGCTACGAGCAGTACTTC. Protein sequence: CASSERTGGYEQYF.

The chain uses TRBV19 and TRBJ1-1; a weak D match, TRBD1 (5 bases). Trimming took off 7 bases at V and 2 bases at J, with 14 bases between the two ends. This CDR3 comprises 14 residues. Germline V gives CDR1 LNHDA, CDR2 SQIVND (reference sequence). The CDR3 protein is CASTPTGINTEAFF. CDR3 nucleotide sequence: TGTGCCAGTACCCCCACAGGAATCAACACTGAAGCTTTCTTT.

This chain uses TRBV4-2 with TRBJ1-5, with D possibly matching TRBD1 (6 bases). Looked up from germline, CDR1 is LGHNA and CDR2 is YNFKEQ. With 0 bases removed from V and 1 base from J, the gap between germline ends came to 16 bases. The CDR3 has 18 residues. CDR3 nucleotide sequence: TGTGCCAGCAGCCAAGATGGGGGGGGCTGGGGCAGCAATCAGCCCCAGCATTTT. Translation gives CASSQDGGGWGSNQPQHF.

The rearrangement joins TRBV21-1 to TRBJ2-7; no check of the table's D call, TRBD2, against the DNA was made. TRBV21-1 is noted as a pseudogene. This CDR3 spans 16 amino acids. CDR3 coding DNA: TGTGCCAAGCCGACTAGCGGGAGGAAAAGGGCCTACGAGCAGTACTTC. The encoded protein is CAKPTSGRKRAYEQYF.

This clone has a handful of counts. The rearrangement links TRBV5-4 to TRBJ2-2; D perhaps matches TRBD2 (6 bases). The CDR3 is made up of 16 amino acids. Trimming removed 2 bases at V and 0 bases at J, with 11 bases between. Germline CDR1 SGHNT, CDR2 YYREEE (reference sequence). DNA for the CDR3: TGTGCCAGCAGCTTATTTGCGGGAACGAACACCGGGGAGCTGTTTTTT. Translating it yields CASSLFAGTNTGELFF.

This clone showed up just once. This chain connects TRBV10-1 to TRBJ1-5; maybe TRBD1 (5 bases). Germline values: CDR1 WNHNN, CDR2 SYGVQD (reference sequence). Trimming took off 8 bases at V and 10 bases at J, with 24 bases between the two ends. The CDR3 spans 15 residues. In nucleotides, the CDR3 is TGCGCCAGCCCTACCGCTTTGGACATATCGGCTCCCCAGCATTTT. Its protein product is CASPTALDISAPQHF.

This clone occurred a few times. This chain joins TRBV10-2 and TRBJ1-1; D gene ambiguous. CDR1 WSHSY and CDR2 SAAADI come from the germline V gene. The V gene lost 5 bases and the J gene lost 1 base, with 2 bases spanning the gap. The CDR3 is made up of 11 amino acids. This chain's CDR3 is CASSQNTEAFF. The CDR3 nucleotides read TGCGCCAGCAGTCAGAACACTGAAGCTTTCTTT.

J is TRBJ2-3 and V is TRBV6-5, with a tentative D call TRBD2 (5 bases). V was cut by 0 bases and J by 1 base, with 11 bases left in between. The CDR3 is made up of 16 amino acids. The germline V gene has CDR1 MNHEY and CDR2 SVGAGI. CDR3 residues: CASSYSFPEGTDTQYF. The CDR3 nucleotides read TGTGCCAGCAGTTACTCGTTTCCGGAGGGCACAGATACGCAGTATTTT.

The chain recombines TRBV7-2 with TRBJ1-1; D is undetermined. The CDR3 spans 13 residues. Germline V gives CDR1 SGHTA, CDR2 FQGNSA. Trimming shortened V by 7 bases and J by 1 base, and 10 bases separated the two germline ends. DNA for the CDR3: TGTGCCAGCACCCTCCGGGGGAACACTGAAGCTTTCTTT. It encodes CASTLRGNTEAFF.

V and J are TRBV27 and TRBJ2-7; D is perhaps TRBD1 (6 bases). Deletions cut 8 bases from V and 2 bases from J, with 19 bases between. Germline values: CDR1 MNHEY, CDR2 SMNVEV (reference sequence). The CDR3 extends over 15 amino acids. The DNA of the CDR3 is TGTGCCAGCTCTCGTAATTTACAGGGCACCTACGAGCAGTACTTC. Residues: CASSRNLQGTYEQYF.

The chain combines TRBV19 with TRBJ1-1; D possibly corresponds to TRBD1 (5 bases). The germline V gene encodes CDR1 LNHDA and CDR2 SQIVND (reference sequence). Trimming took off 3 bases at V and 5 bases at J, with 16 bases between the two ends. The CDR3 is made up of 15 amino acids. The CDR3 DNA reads TGTGCCAGTAGTATCGACCGGCAGGGATGGACTGAAGCTTTCTTT. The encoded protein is CASSIDRQGWTEAFF.